This T cell receptor (beta chain) derives from a study of cytomegalovirus exposure and HLA in healthy donors. Study observations and caveats: Among donors in an Asian-associated ancestry cluster, a later analysis reportedly found fewer N-insertions than the approximately 670-donor mean. Both high specificity and high sensitivity reportedly marked the classifier's diagnosis of cytomegalovirus status. Later on, a genetic analysis was performed. It linked a missense variant in DCLRE1C with V- and J-gene trimming of TCR beta.

The PCR had 60 Vbeta and 13 Jbeta primers. The protocol was immunoSEQ multiplex PCR, while the TCRdb copy is restricted to in-frame clones and leaves out a portion. The table includes around 160,000 clones, approximately 82% detected once. Notes on this clone: The antigen remains unidentified. This CDR3 fails to terminate in the conserved phenylalanine or tryptophan, so it likely reflects a read error.

Germline V gene sequence: CDR1 GTSNPN, CDR2 SVGIG (reference sequence). The CDR3 runs 15 residues. Unmatched junction bases numbered 9, after V lost 2 bases and J lost 2 bases. Sequencing input: PBMCs. The chain has TRBV30 and TRBJ2-7; 7 bases are shared with TRBD1. The TCR sequence derives from a male donor in good health and CMV-seronegative. The CDR3 reads CAWSIEGQLTYEQYL. As DNA, the CDR3 is TGTGCCTGGAGTATAGAGGGACAGCTAACCTACGAGCAGTACCTC.